These 13 T cell receptor beta chains originate from one sample sequenced in a study of T cells in Graves' hyperthyroidism and ophthalmopathy. RNA transcripts were the template for amplifying TCR beta CDR3 regions. Primed by the HTBI set, a first-round RT-PCR was run on the TCR CDR3. TCRdb fed the multiplex PCR reads into MiXCR, producing one record per CDR3 protein. This sample has over 500,000 distinct CDR3 sequences, with more than 15% found just once. The sample taken for sequencing was blood. The receptors derive from a woman aged 18-30 years with Graves' ophthalmopathy.

The CDR3 DNA follows: TGCAGTGGTTCGGGACAGGGGAATAGCAATCAGCCCCAGCATTTT. Translation: CSGSGQGNSNQPQHF. The chain joins TRBV20-1 to TRBJ1-5; 10 bases map to TRBD1. Trimming took 7 bases from V and 0 from J; bases not matched to a gene: 6. Germline CDR1 reads DFQATT; CDR2 reads SNEGSKA (reference sequence). This CDR3 has 15 residues.

This chain links TRBV11-1 with TRBJ2-2; 12 bases align to TRBD2. Germline V gene data show CDR1 as SGHAT and CDR2 as FQDESV (reference sequence). This CDR3 is built from 16 residues. V lost 3 bases and J lost 6; bases outside the gene matches: 5. This chain's CDR3 is CASSFPSGGAPGELFF. The CDR3 DNA reads TGTGCCAGCAGCTTTCCTAGCGGGGGGGCCCCCGGGGAGCTGTTTTTT.

This clonotype was seen repeatedly, ten times or more. As DNA, the CDR3 is TGCAGCGTTGGATCTAGCGGAGGGGCAGATACGCAGTATTTT. Encoded protein: CSVGSSGGADTQYF. This chain joins TRBV29-1 and TRBJ2-3; 7 nucleotides align to TRBD2. Germline V gene sequence: CDR1 SQVTM, CDR2 ANQGSEA. The CDR3 consists of 14 residues. V lost 4 bases, J lost 4 bases, and 8 bases stayed unmatched.

This clonotype occurred many times. This sequence joins TRBV3-1 and TRBJ1-5, with unresolved D. The CDR3 extends over 13 amino acids. V gave up 3 bases and J gave up 9 bases, with 12 bases separating them. Per germline, CDR1 LGHDT and CDR2 YNNKEL (reference sequence). CDR3 nucleotide sequence: TGTGCCAGCAGCCAGTCAGTGAGAGCGCCCCAGCATTTT. This gives the protein CASSQSVRAPQHF. Filled out from reference TRBV3-1 and TRBJ1-5, the complete variable domain reads DTAVSQTPKYLVTQMGNDKSIKCEQNLGHDTMYWYKQDSKKFLKIMFSYNNKELIINETVPNRFSPKSPDKAHLNLHINSLELGDSAVYFCASSQSVRAPQHFGDGTRLSIL.

This chain links TRBV10-3 with TRBJ1-1; 7 bases match TRBD1. This CDR3 spans 15 amino acids. The J segment lost 4 bases and the V segment lost 10 bases, leaving 15 bases of the junction unmatched. Germline values: CDR1 ENHRY, CDR2 SYGVKD. CDR3: CATGQEPELPTEAFF. The CDR3, as DNA: TGTGCCACAGGACAGGAGCCTGAATTGCCCACTGAAGCTTTCTTT.

The gene calls are TRBV10-3 and TRBJ2-1; 11 bases agree with TRBD2. The CDR3 has 15 residues. CDR1 and CDR2 from the germline V gene are ENHRY and SYGVKD. With V trimmed by 0 bases and J by 7 bases, 2 bases remained unmatched. CDR3 protein: CAISESTSGGNEQFF. CDR3 bases: TGTGCCATCAGTGAGTCTACTAGCGGGGGTAATGAGCAGTTCTTC.

At least ten counts were recorded for this clonotype. V and J are TRBV6-2 or TRBV6-3 and TRBJ1-1; no reliable D call. In germline, CDR1 is MNHEY, CDR2 SVGEGT. V gave up 5 bases and J gave up 2 bases, with 21 bases separating them. The CDR3 is made up of 17 amino acids. The DNA for the CDR3 is TGTGCCAGCAGTCCCTTTCCTACACCTTACTTAAACACTGAAGCTTTCTTT. Its translation is CASSPFPTPYLNTEAFF.

This clonotype was counted at least ten times. CDR3 bases: TGTGCCAGCAGCTTACCGACAGGCGAACCCCAAGAGACCCAGTACTTC. Its protein is CASSLPTGEPQETQYF. This sequence joins TRBV7-9 and TRBJ2-5, with a weak D call TRBD1 (6 bases). This CDR3 is 16 amino acids long. Trimming removed 2 bases from V and 1 base from J, with 14 bases in between. The germline CDR1 and CDR2 sequences are SEHNR and FQNEAQ (reference sequence).

This clonotype was seen a few times. Just one base apart from a much larger clone, this may be a read error. The chain joins TRBV28 to TRBJ2-1; D remains ambiguous. The CDR3 runs 16 residues. Per the germline V gene, CDR1 is MDHEN and CDR2 is SYDVKM. V gave up 2 bases and J gave up 2 bases, with 13 bases separating them. The DNA for the CDR3 is TGTGCCAGCAGTTTAATTCGGCAGTACCCCTACAATGAGCAGTTCTTC. Protein sequence: CASSLIRQYPYNEQFF.

This clonotype was counted a few times. V usage is TRBV30 and J usage is TRBJ2-4, with TRBD1 matching over 9 bases. The CDR3 runs 15 residues. Germline loops: CDR1 GTSNPN, CDR2 SVGIG (reference sequence). With V trimmed by 0 bases and J by 6 bases, 6 bases remained unmatched. The CDR3 DNA is TGTGCCTGGAGTGTACTAACAGGGGGCACAAACATTCAGTACTTC. It translates to CAWSVLTGGTNIQYF.

Many counts were recorded for this clonotype. This chain joins TRBV28 and TRBJ1-5, with D hard to call. CDR1 is MDHEN and CDR2 is SYDVKM in the germline V gene. V dropped 6 bases and J dropped 6 bases, with 15 bases sitting between them. The CDR3 covers 14 residues. The CDR3 is CASSSGRAPQPQHF. In nucleotides, the CDR3 is TGTGCCAGCAGCTCCGGACGGGCCCCTCAGCCCCAGCATTTT.

This clonotype was detected many times. J is TRBJ2-6 and V is TRBV27; D is perhaps TRBD1 (6 bases). This CDR3 spans 16 amino acids. Looked up from germline, CDR1 is MNHEY and CDR2 is SMNVEV (reference sequence). V dropped 6 bases and J dropped 3 bases, with 15 bases sitting between them. The CDR3 sequence is CASRNRDLDGANVLTF. In DNA, the CDR3 is TGTGCCAGCAGAAACAGGGACCTCGATGGGGCCAACGTCCTGACTTTC.

V is TRBV20-1 and J is TRBJ2-5, with D possibly being TRBD2 (6 bases). CDR1 is DFQATT, CDR2 SNEGSKA, per germline (reference sequence). V was shortened by 6 bases and J by 1 base, with 15 bases between the two germline ends. This CDR3 contains 14 residues. The DNA for the CDR3 is TGCAGTGCGCCCCCCGGGACTTTCCAAGAGACCCAGTACTTC. This codes for CSAPPGTFQETQYF.